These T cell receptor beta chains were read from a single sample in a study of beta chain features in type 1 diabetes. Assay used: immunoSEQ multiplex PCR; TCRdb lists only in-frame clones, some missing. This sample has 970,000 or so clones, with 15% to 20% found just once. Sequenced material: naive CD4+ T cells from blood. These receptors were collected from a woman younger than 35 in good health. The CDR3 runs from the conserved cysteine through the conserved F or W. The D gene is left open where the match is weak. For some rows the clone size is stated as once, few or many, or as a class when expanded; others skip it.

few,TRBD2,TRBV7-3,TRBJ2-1,CASSSPSGSNEQFF,TGTGCCAGCAGCTCTCCTAGCGGGAGTAATGAGCAGTTCTTC
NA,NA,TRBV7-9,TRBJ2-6,CASSADSSGANVLTF,TGTGCCAGCAGCGCAGACTCCTCTGGGGCCAACGTCCTGACTTTC
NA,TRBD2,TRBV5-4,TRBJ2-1,CASSVAGGGYNEQFF,TGTGCCAGCAGCGTGGCGGGAGGGGGATACAATGAGCAGTTCTTC
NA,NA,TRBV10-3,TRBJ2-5,CATERTQQETQYF,TGTGCCACCGAGAGGACGCAACAAGAGACCCAGTACTTC
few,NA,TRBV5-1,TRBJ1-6,CASSLAGEDNSPLHF,TGCGCCAGCAGCTTGGCAGGGGAGGATAATTCACCCCTCCACTTT
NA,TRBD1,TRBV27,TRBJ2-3,CASSLKGAGYSTDTQYF,TGTGCCAGCAGTTTAAAGGGGGCGGGCTATAGCACAGATACGCAGTATTTT
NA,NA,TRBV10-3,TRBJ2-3,CAIKNVGGGTDTQYF,TGTGCCATCAAAAATGTGGGAGGCGGCACAGATACGCAGTATTTT
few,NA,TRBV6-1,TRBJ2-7,CASSEPQGREQYF,TGTGCCAGCAGTGAACCGCAGGGTCGCGAGCAGTACTTC
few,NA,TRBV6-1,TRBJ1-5,CASSVSGQPQHF,TGTGCCAGCAGTGTGTCGGGGCAGCCCCAGCATTTT
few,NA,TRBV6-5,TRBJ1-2,CASSPGDIYGYTF,TGTGCCAGCAGCCCAGGGGATATCTATGGCTACACCTTC
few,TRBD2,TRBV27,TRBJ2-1,CASDPSGLAGVGNEQFF,TGTGCCAGCGACCCCTCCGGACTAGCGGGAGTCGGGAATGAGCAGTTCTTC
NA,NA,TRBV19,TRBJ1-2,CASSIASGATYGYTF,TGTGCCAGTAGTATAGCGAGTGGGGCCACCTATGGCTACACCTTC
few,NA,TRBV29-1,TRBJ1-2,CSVGAGGTYGYTF,TGCAGCGTTGGGGCGGGAGGGACCTATGGCTACACCTTC
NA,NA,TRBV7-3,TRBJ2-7,CASSLRGGPYEQYF,TGTGCCAGCAGCCTAAGGGGGGGCCCCTACGAGCAGTACTTC
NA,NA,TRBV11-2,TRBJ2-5,CASSLPGGETQYF,TGTGCCAGCAGCTTACCAGGGGGGGAGACCCAGTACTTC
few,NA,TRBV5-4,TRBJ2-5,CASSLVAEETQYF,TGTGCCAGCAGCTTGGTAGCGGAAGAGACCCAGTACTTC
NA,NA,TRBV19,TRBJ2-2,CASSQSTGELFF,TGTGCCAGTAGTCAATCCACCGGGGAGCTGTTTTTT
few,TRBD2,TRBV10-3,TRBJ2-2,CAISVLAGSNTGELFF,TGTGCCATCAGTGTGCTAGCGGGATCCAACACCGGGGAGCTGTTTTTT
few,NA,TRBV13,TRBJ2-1,CASSFRYSSTYNEQFF,TGTGCCAGCAGCTTCAGGTATTCGTCGACTTACAATGAGCAGTTCTTC
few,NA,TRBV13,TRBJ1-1,CASSFSGFTFYMNTEAFF,TGTGCCAGCAGCTTTTCAGGTTTTACGTTCTACATGAACACTGAAGCTTTCTTT
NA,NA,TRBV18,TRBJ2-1,CASSPLPHSYNEQFF,TGTGCCAGCTCACCCCTTCCCCACTCCTACAATGAGCAGTTCTTC
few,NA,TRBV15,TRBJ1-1,CATSSFRGPAEAFF,TGTGCCACCAGCAGTTTCAGAGGGCCGGCTGAAGCTTTCTTT
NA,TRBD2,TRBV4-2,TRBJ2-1,CASSSTSGLYNEQFF,TGTGCCAGCAGCTCCACTAGCGGACTCTACAATGAGCAGTTCTTC
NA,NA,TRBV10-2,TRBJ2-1,CASSPGSYNEQFF,TGCGCCAGCAGTCCGGGGAGTTACAATGAGCAGTTCTTC
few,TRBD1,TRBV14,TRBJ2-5,CASSQPETGAETQYF,TGTGCCAGCAGCCAACCCGAGACAGGGGCAGAGACCCAGTACTTC
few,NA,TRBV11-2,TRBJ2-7,CASSLSDNLYEQYF,TGTGCCAGCAGCTTAAGTGACAATCTCTACGAGCAGTACTTC
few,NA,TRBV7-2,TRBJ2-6,CASSLSLPAGANVLTF,TGTGCCAGCAGCTTATCCTTGCCTGCTGGGGCCAACGTCCTGACTTTC
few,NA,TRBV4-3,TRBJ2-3,CASSQPCLGQPHTDTQYF,TGCGCCAGCAGCCAACCCTGTTTGGGGCAACCTCACACAGATACGCAGTATTTT
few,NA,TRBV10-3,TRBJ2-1,CAISELKGSTLGNEQFF,TGTGCCATCAGTGAGTTGAAGGGGTCTACGCTTGGAAATGAGCAGTTCTTC
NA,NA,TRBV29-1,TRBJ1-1,CSVSRTVMNTEAFF,TGCAGTGTCAGTCGGACAGTTATGAACACTGAAGCTTTCTTT
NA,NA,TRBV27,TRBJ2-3,CASSTGRSDTQYF,TGTGCCAGCAGCACCGGAAGGTCAGATACGCAGTATTTT